The 17 T cell receptor beta chains below come from one sample, sequenced in a study of technical replicates of blood from several donors. Sequencing used immunoSEQ multiplex PCR; TCRdb keeps in-frame clones, though not all of them. The profile shows tens of thousands of clones, 90% of them singletons. Sequenced material: PBMCs. These TCRs come from a human donor in good health. Some clones in this sample may be carry-over from other donors' samples.

CDR3 sequence reads: CATSRDWGGSYEQYF. DNA for the CDR3: TGTGCCACCAGCAGAGACTGGGGGGGTTCCTACGAGCAGTACTTC. The chain links TRBV15 to TRBJ2-7; 7 bases agree with TRBD2. With 0 bases clipped from V and 1 base from J, the junction kept 3 bases outside the gene matches. The CDR3 sequence is 15 residues long. Germline V gene sequence: CDR1 LNHNV, CDR2 YYDKDF (reference sequence).

This chain links TRBV6-5 with TRBJ2-7; a weak D match, TRBD1 (6 bases). V shed 5 bases and J shed 5 bases, with 19 bases lying between them. The germline V gene has CDR1 MNHEY and CDR2 SVGAGI. The CDR3 loop spans 15 amino acids. The DNA for the CDR3 is TGTGCCAGCAGTACGTCCGGGACAATCATCGACGAGCAGTACTTC. Its protein product is CASSTSGTIIDEQYF.

The chain is built from TRBV7-9 and TRBJ2-5, with no clear D. CDR3 length: 15 residues. Trimming cost V 1 base and J 0 bases, with 9 bases left between them. CDR1 SEHNR and CDR2 FQNEAQ come from the germline V gene (reference sequence). The CDR3 region has the DNA TGTGCCAGCAGCTTAGATCCCGGGTACCAAGAGACCCAGTACTTC. Translated, it gives CASSLDPGYQETQYF.

The genes are TRBV2 and TRBJ2-1; 7 bases agree with TRBD1. V shed 8 bases, J shed 4 bases, and the junction held 14 bases outside the gene matches. CDR1 and CDR2 from the germline V gene are SNHLY and FYNNEI. The CDR3 extends over 16 amino acids. CDR3 region: CASLILGQEQYNEQFF. CDR3 DNA sequence: TGTGCCAGCCTAATCCTAGGACAGGAGCAATACAATGAGCAGTTCTTC.

The chain has TRBV7-6 and TRBJ2-1, with TRBD2 as a possible D gene (5 bases). Germline CDR1 SGHVS, CDR2 FNYEAQ. The CDR3 is 13 residues long. Trimming removed 4 bases from V and 1 base from J, with 5 bases in between. In DNA form, the CDR3 reads TGTGCCAGCAGCTGGGAGTCCTACAATGAGCAGTTCTTC. This translates into CASSWESYNEQFF.

The chain carries TRBV5-1 and TRBJ2-5; 8 bases align to TRBD1. J was trimmed by 2 bases and V by 3 bases; bases with no gene match: 6. The germline gives CDR1 SGHRS, CDR2 YFSETQ. The CDR3 has 15 amino acids. The CDR3 region has the DNA TGCGCCAGCAGCTCTCGACAGGGGCGGCAAGAGACCCAGTACTTC. Its protein product is CASSSRQGRQETQYF. Filled out from reference TRBV5-1 and TRBJ2-5, the complete variable domain reads KAGVTQTPRYLIKTRGQQVTLSCSPISGHRSVSWYQQTPGQGLQFLFEYFSETQRNKGNFPGRFSGRQFSNSRSEMNVSTLELGDSALYLCASSSRQGRQETQYFGPGTRLLVL.

The chain employs TRBV7-8 and TRBJ2-7, with 10 bases matching TRBD2. V lost 5 bases, J lost 4 bases, and 8 bases stayed unmatched. This CDR3 contains 15 residues. Germline CDR1 and CDR2: SGHVS and FQNEAQ. CDR3 in DNA: TGTGCCAGCAGCAGTATGCTTAGCGGGAGGTACGAGCAGTACTTC. It codes for CASSSMLSGRYEQYF.

The rearrangement links TRBV7-9 to TRBJ1-2; TRBD1 aligns across 7 bases. Trimming at V came to 5 bases and at J to 4 bases, leaving 13 bases not matched to a gene. The CDR3 totals 16 residues. Germline assignment: CDR1 SEHNR and CDR2 FQNEAQ (reference sequence). The CDR3: CASSTGQVGLVYGYTF. The CDR3 nucleotides read TGTGCCAGCAGCACTGGACAGGTCGGGCTCGTCTATGGCTACACCTTC.

V and J are TRBV5-4 and TRBJ2-1; no firm D call. Germline CDR1 SGHNT, CDR2 YYREEE (reference sequence). The CDR3 runs 15 residues. Trimming left V 0 bases short and J 2 bases short, with 9 bases between. CDR3 amino acids: CASSLEPKPYNEQFF. CDR3 in DNA: TGTGCCAGCAGCTTGGAGCCTAAACCCTACAATGAGCAGTTCTTC.

The V and J genes are TRBV7-3 and TRBJ2-2, with 9 positions matching TRBD2. The length of the CDR3 is 15 residues. Germline CDR1 reads SGHTA; CDR2 reads FQGTGA. The trim removed 1 base at V and 5 bases at J, leaving 2 bases unmatched. This CDR3 is CASSLNLAGTGELFF. The CDR3 DNA follows: TGTGCCAGCAGCTTAAATCTAGCGGGAACCGGGGAGCTGTTTTTT.

The chain carries TRBV11-3 and TRBJ1-1; D is unresolved. Trimming cost V 5 bases and J 4 bases, with 11 bases left between them. The CDR3 sequence is 13 residues long. CDR1 is SGHNT and CDR2 is YENEEA in the germline V gene. CDR3 DNA sequence: TGTGCCAGCAGCCCCGGGGTCAGCACTGAAGCTTTCTTT. This encodes CASSPGVSTEAFF. Filled out from reference TRBV11-3 and TRBJ1-1, the complete variable domain reads EAGVVQSPRYKIIEKKQPVAFWCNPISGHNTLYWYLQNLGQGPELLIRYENEEAVDDSQLPKDRFSAERLKGVDSTLKIQPAELGDSAVYLCASSPGVSTEAFFGQGTRLTVV.

J is TRBJ2-1 and V is TRBV19, with TRBD2 identical over 12 bases. CDR1 and CDR2 from the germline V gene are LNHDA and SQIVND (reference sequence). The CDR3 totals 14 residues. V shed 6 bases, J shed 7 bases, and the junction held 4 bases outside the gene matches. The CDR3, as DNA: TGTGCCAGTAGCACTAGCGGGGGGCGGAATGAGCAGTTCTTC. Protein sequence: CASSTSGGRNEQFF.

The chain is built from TRBV6-5 and TRBJ2-7; D call uncertain. The CDR3 totals 14 residues. V was trimmed by 4 bases and J by 6 bases, leaving 16 bases between them. Germline V gene lookup returns CDR1 MNHEY and CDR2 SVGAGI. The CDR3 DNA is TGTGCCAGCAGTTCATCCCAGGTGGCAACCGAGCAGTACTTC. It encodes CASSSSQVATEQYF.

The V and J genes are TRBV4-1 and TRBJ2-2; D is undetermined. This CDR3 has 15 amino acids. Germline CDR1 is MGHRA and CDR2 is YSYEKL. V lost 7 bases and J 3 bases, leaving 15 bases between the germline ends. This CDR3 reads CASKWAVEYTGELFF. CDR3 nucleotides: TGCGCCAGCAAATGGGCAGTGGAATACACCGGGGAGCTGTTTTTT.

V usage is TRBV9 and J usage is TRBJ2-3, with 7 bases matching TRBD2. The J segment lost 4 bases and the V segment lost 3 bases, leaving 14 bases of the junction unmatched. CDR1 is SGDLS and CDR2 is YYNGEE in the germline V gene. This CDR3 region has 17 residues. The CDR3 DNA reads TGTGCCAGCAGCGCCCCTGAGGGGCGGGGGAGGCCAGATACGCAGTATTTT. Translation: CASSAPEGRGRPDTQYF. Supplemented by reference TRBV9 and TRBJ2-3, the full variable domain reads DSGVTQTPKHLITATGQRVTLRCSPRSGDLSVYWYQQSLDQGLQFLIQYYNGEERAKGNILERFSAQQFPDLHSELNLSSLELGDSALYFCASSAPEGRGRPDTQYFGPGTRLTVL.

The CDR3: CASSKDRGLVEQYF. The CDR3 nucleotides are TGTGCCAGCAGCAAGGACAGGGGGCTGGTCGAGCAGTACTTC. The chain combines TRBV7-2 with TRBJ2-7; TRBD1 matches 11 bases. V lost 5 bases, J lost 6 bases, and 6 bases stayed unmatched. The germline V gene has CDR1 SGHTA and CDR2 FQGNSA. This CDR3 is built from 14 residues.

V and J are TRBV18 and TRBJ2-1, with 7 bases aligning to TRBD2. This CDR3 contains 15 residues. V trimming: 3 bases; J trimming: 9 bases; junction bases outside the gene matches: 11. Per the germline V gene, CDR1 is KGHSH and CDR2 is LQKENI. CDR3 in amino acids: CASSPLRSGMGEQFF. The CDR3 nucleotides read TGTGCCAGCTCACCCCTCCGCAGCGGGATGGGTGAGCAGTTCTTC.